The next 11 T cell receptor beta chains were all read from a single sample in a study of cytomegalovirus exposure and HLA in healthy donors. The PCR was carried out with 60 Vbeta primers and 13 Jbeta primers. Assay: immunoSEQ multiplex PCR; the TCRdb copy retains only in-frame clones and omits some. In the table there are about 160,000 clones, more than 65% of which are singletons. The sample comprised PBMCs. The receptors were sampled from a young woman in good health and CMV-seronegative.

This clone was observed a few times. V and J are TRBV7-3 and TRBJ2-6; 7 bases map to TRBD2. CDR3 size: 16 residues. V was clipped by 1 base and J by 0 bases; unmatched bases: 0. The germline V gene has CDR1 SGHTA and CDR2 FQGTGA. This CDR3 reads CASSLRGGSGANVLTF. CDR3 nucleotides: TGTGCCAGCAGCTTAAGGGGGGGCTCTGGGGCCAACGTCCTGACTTTC.

In its sample, this clone was seen a few times. The chain joins TRBV20-1 to TRBJ1-1, with 7 bases identical to TRBD1. The V gene end was trimmed by 5 bases and the J gene end by 7 bases; junction bases not matched to a gene: 4. The CDR3 sequence is 11 residues long. Per the germline V gene, CDR1 is DFQATT and CDR2 is SNEGSKA (reference sequence). CDR3 in amino acids: CSADRQGEAFF. The DNA of the CDR3 is TGCAGTGCTGACCGACAGGGTGAAGCTTTCTTT.

The chain couples TRBV27 to TRBJ2-1; no reliable D call. The CDR3 has 16 amino acids. Germline CDR1 reads MNHEY; CDR2 reads SMNVEV (reference sequence). V was cut by 0 bases and J by 4 bases, with 13 bases left in between. In nucleotides, the CDR3 is TGTGCCAGCAGTTTATCAATAGCCCGTCCGTACAATGAGCAGTTCTTC. Translated: CASSLSIARPYNEQFF.

The rearrangement links TRBV7-2 to TRBJ1-2; no clear D. Germline values: CDR1 SGHTA, CDR2 FQGNSA. CDR3 length: 16 amino acids. V was shortened by 1 base and J by 1 base, with 13 bases between the two germline ends. CDR3 amino acids: CASSLDRTQLNYGYTF. DNA of the CDR3: TGTGCCAGCAGCTTAGACAGAACACAGCTTAACTATGGCTACACCTTC.

V and J are TRBV7-3 and TRBJ1-6, with 7 bases aligning to TRBD1. V lost 3 bases and J lost 5; bases outside the gene matches: 4. The germline gives CDR1 SGHTA, CDR2 FQGTGA. The CDR3 contains 15 residues. CDR3 coding DNA: TGTGCCAGCAGCTTGACCGGGACAGATAATTCACCCCTCCACTTT. Protein product: CASSLTGTDNSPLHF.

This chain uses TRBV27 with TRBJ1-2, with 10 bases that match TRBD1. Losses at the gene ends were 3 bases for V and 6 bases for J; bases not matched to a gene: 7. The CDR3 has 15 amino acids. Germline CDR1 reads MNHEY; CDR2 reads SMNVEV (reference sequence). In DNA, the CDR3 is TGTGCCAGCAGTTTCTCCAGACAGGGGGCAAATGGCTACACCTTC. Residues: CASSFSRQGANGYTF.

This clone has a handful of counts. V usage is TRBV7-9 and J usage is TRBJ1-4; 7 nucleotides agree with TRBD1. V was pared by 1 base and J by 3 bases, with 2 bases of the junction left unmatched. The CDR3 sequence is 15 residues long. In germline, CDR1 is SEHNR, CDR2 FQNEAQ (reference sequence). CDR3 in amino acids: CASSLGQGPNEKLFF. The CDR3, as DNA: TGTGCCAGCAGCTTAGGACAGGGACCTAATGAAAAACTGTTTTTT. The complete variable domain, with remaining parts taken from reference TRBV7-9 and TRBJ1-4, reads DTGVSQNPRHKITKRGQNVTFRCDPISEHNRLYWYRQTLGQGPEFLTYFQNEAQLEKSRLLSDRFSAERPKGSFSTLEIQRTEQGDSAMYLCASSLGQGPNEKLFFGSGTQLSVL.

V usage is TRBV6-6 and J usage is TRBJ2-7; TRBD2 matches at 9 bases. J was trimmed by 4 bases and V by 0 bases; bases with no gene match: 4. This CDR3 has 15 amino acids. From germline, CDR1 is MNHNY and CDR2 SVGAGI (reference sequence). The CDR3 coding sequence is TGTGCCAGCAGTTACTCCGCTAGCGGGGAATACGAGCAGTACTTC. Amino acid sequence: CASSYSASGEYEQYF.

The V gene is TRBV6-1, the J gene TRBJ2-1, with 7 nucleotides matching TRBD2. The CDR3 consists of 16 residues. Trimming cost V 2 bases and J 4 bases; bases outside gene matches: 8. Per germline, CDR1 MNHNS and CDR2 SASEGT. CDR3 sequence: CASSEKGGKAYNEQFF. The CDR3 bases are TGTGCCAGCAGTGAAAAGGGAGGGAAGGCATACAATGAGCAGTTCTTC.

The chain has TRBV11-1 and TRBJ2-7; TRBD1 might be the D (6 bases). The CDR3 totals 14 residues. Trimming removed 1 base at V and 4 bases at J, with 11 bases between. Germline V gene lookup returns CDR1 SGHAT and CDR2 FQDESV (reference sequence). DNA of the CDR3: TGTGCCAGCAGCTTAGTCCCGGGACATTACGAGCAGTACTTC. As protein: CASSLVPGHYEQYF.

The rearrangement links TRBV7-2 to TRBJ1-5; D is unclear. Germline CDR1 SGHTA, CDR2 FQGNSA. Trimming removed 1 base at V and 9 bases at J, with 10 bases between. CDR3 length: 13 residues. This CDR3 is CASSLEPSLPQHF. The CDR3 nucleotides read TGTGCCAGCAGCTTAGAGCCGTCTCTGCCCCAGCATTTT.